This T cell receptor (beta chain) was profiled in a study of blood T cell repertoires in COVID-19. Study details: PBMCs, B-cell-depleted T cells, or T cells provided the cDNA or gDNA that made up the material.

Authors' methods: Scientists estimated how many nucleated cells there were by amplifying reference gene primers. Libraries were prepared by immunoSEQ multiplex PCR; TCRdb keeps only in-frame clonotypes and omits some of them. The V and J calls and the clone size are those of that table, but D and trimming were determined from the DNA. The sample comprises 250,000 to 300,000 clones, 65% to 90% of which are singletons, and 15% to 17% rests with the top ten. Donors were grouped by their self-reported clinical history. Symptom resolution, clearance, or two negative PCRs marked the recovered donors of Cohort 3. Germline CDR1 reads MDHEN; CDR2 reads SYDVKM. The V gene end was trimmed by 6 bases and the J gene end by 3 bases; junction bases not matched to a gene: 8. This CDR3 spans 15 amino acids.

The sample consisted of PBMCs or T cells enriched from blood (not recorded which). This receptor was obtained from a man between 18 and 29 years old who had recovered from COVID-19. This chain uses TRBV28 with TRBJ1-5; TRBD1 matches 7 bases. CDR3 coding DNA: TGTGCCAGCAGATCCCCGGACAGGCACAATCAGCCCCAGCATTTT. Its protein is CASRSPDRHNQPQHF.